These T cell receptor beta chains were read from a single sample in a study of control samples from healthy donors and cancer patients. Sequencing was performed with immunoSEQ multiplex PCR; in TCRdb, only in-frame clones are kept and a portion is missing. There are under 100,000 clones in the sample; about 85% occur only once, and around an eighth lies in the top ten. The sample comprised blood. All receptors derive from a woman in her seventies in good health. Both conserved end residues are part of each CDR3. Each record gives: V gene, clone size, J gene, D gene, CDR3 protein, CDR3 DNA. D genes are given only for firm matches. Clone sizes are given selectively: once, few, many, or a class where the clone is expanded.

V gene: TRBV3-1/TRBV3-2
clone size: NA
J gene: TRBJ1-1
D gene: NA
CDR3 protein: CASSHGTANTEAFF
CDR3 DNA: TGTGCCAGCAGCCATGGGACGGCGAACACTGAAGCTTTCTTT

V gene: TRBV6-5
clone size: once
J gene: TRBJ1-1
D gene: TRBD1
CDR3 protein: CASSDRGRTEAFF
CDR3 DNA: TGTGCCAGCAGCGACAGGGGAAGGACTGAAGCTTTCTTT

V gene: TRBV13
clone size: few
J gene: TRBJ1-2
D gene: NA
CDR3 protein: CASSSETAEGGYGYTF
CDR3 DNA: TGTGCCAGCAGCTCGGAGACCGCAGAGGGTGGCTATGGCTACACCTTC

V gene: TRBV6-5
clone size: NA
J gene: TRBJ1-5
D gene: NA
CDR3 protein: CASRHNQPQHF
CDR3 DNA: TGTGCCAGCAGACACAATCAGCCCCAGCATTTT

V gene: TRBV18
clone size: once
J gene: TRBJ1-2
D gene: NA
CDR3 protein: CASSQGTEYGYTF
CDR3 DNA: TGTGCCAGCTCCCAGGGGACGGAATATGGCTACACCTTC

V gene: TRBV29-1
clone size: NA
J gene: TRBJ2-1
D gene: NA
CDR3 protein: CSAAVAASYNEQFF
CDR3 DNA: TGCAGCGCCGCGGTAGCGGCCTCCTACAATGAGCAGTTCTTC

V gene: TRBV15
clone size: NA
J gene: TRBJ2-5
D gene: NA
CDR3 protein: CATSSLQGVETQYF
CDR3 DNA: TGTGCCACCAGCAGCTTGCAGGGAGTCGAGACCCAGTACTTC

V gene: TRBV19
clone size: NA
J gene: TRBJ1-3
D gene: NA
CDR3 protein: CASSIGDRIIGNTIYF
CDR3 DNA: TGTGCCAGTAGTATTGGAGACAGGATTATTGGAAACACCATATATTTT

V gene: TRBV9
clone size: NA
J gene: TRBJ1-6
D gene: TRBD1
CDR3 protein: CASKDSDRGNSPLHF
CDR3 DNA: TGTGCCAGCAAAGATTCGGACAGGGGTAATTCACCCCTCCACTTT

V gene: TRBV6-5
clone size: NA
J gene: TRBJ1-3
D gene: NA
CDR3 protein: CASRDTGNTIYF
CDR3 DNA: TGTGCCAGCAGGGACACTGGAAACACCATATATTTT

V gene: TRBV28
clone size: NA
J gene: TRBJ1-2
D gene: TRBD1
CDR3 protein: CASRRQGAAGGIGYTF
CDR3 DNA: TGTGCCAGCAGAAGACAGGGGGCGGCGGGCGGCATTGGCTACACCTTC

V gene: TRBV2
clone size: NA
J gene: TRBJ1-5
D gene: NA
CDR3 protein: CASRGYGGKNQPQHF
CDR3 DNA: TGTGCCAGCAGAGGTTACGGGGGAAAAAATCAGCCCCAGCATTTT

V gene: TRBV3-1/TRBV3-2
clone size: NA
J gene: TRBJ1-1
D gene: NA
CDR3 protein: CASSQDGREAFF
CDR3 DNA: TGTGCCAGCAGCCAAGATGGTCGGGAAGCTTTCTTT

V gene: TRBV15
clone size: NA
J gene: TRBJ1-5
D gene: NA
CDR3 protein: CATSSSPQYSNQPQHF
CDR3 DNA: TGTGCCACCAGCTCCTCCCCCCAATATAGCAATCAGCCCCAGCATTTT

V gene: TRBV5-1
clone size: NA
J gene: TRBJ2-1
D gene: NA
CDR3 protein: CASSLDLYNEQFF
CDR3 DNA: TGCGCCAGCAGCTTGGACCTTTACAATGAGCAGTTCTTC

V gene: TRBV5-5
clone size: NA
J gene: TRBJ1-2
D gene: NA
CDR3 protein: CASSLGDRTYGYTF
CDR3 DNA: TGTGCCAGCAGCTTGGGTGACAGAACCTATGGCTACACCTTC

V gene: TRBV27
clone size: once
J gene: TRBJ2-7
D gene: TRBD2
CDR3 protein: CASRGLAGSDEQYF
CDR3 DNA: TGTGCCAGCAGGGGACTAGCGGGGTCTGACGAGCAGTACTTC

V gene: TRBV5-1
clone size: NA
J gene: TRBJ1-4
D gene: NA
CDR3 protein: CASSFGATNEKLFF
CDR3 DNA: TGCGCCAGCAGCTTTGGGGCAACTAATGAAAAACTGTTTTTT

V gene: TRBV21-1
clone size: NA
J gene: TRBJ2-2
D gene: NA
CDR3 protein: CASNGTYTTVNTGELFF
CDR3 DNA: TGTGCCAGCAATGGGACTTACACGACGGTGAACACCGGGGAGCTGTTTTTT

V gene: TRBV18
clone size: NA
J gene: TRBJ2-3
D gene: NA
CDR3 protein: CASSPRTTDTQYF
CDR3 DNA: TGTGCCAGCTCACCACGGACCACAGATACGCAGTATTTT

V gene: TRBV2
clone size: NA
J gene: TRBJ1-1
D gene: NA
CDR3 protein: CASRFGGQYNTEAFF
CDR3 DNA: TGTGCCAGCAGGTTTGGCGGTCAATATAACACTGAAGCTTTCTTT

V gene: TRBV2
clone size: NA
J gene: TRBJ2-1
D gene: NA
CDR3 protein: CASSPLYEQFF
CDR3 DNA: TGTGCCAGCAGCCCCCTGTATGAGCAGTTCTTC

V gene: TRBV6-2/TRBV6-3
clone size: few
J gene: TRBJ2-2
D gene: NA
CDR3 protein: CASSYRGSLSGELFF
CDR3 DNA: TGTGCCAGCAGTTACAGGGGATCCTTAAGCGGGGAGCTGTTTTTT

V gene: TRBV9
clone size: NA
J gene: TRBJ2-5
D gene: NA
CDR3 protein: CASSAGTVQETQYF
CDR3 DNA: TGTGCCAGCAGCGCCGGGACGGTCCAAGAGACCCAGTACTTC

V gene: TRBV5-1
clone size: few
J gene: TRBJ2-2
D gene: TRBD1
CDR3 protein: CASSGESRQGWTGELFF
CDR3 DNA: TGCGCCAGCAGCGGCGAATCCCGACAGGGATGGACCGGGGAGCTGTTTTTT

V gene: TRBV20-1
clone size: once
J gene: TRBJ1-1
D gene: NA
CDR3 protein: CSASKTNTEAFF
CDR3 DNA: TGCAGTGCTAGTAAGACGAACACTGAAGCTTTCTTT

V gene: TRBV5-1
clone size: few
J gene: TRBJ2-3
D gene: NA
CDR3 protein: CASSPSVADTQYF
CDR3 DNA: TGCGCCAGCAGCCCGTCGGTGGCAGATACGCAGTATTTT

V gene: TRBV4-3
clone size: NA
J gene: TRBJ1-3
D gene: NA
CDR3 protein: CASSGGGSGNTIYF
CDR3 DNA: TGCGCCAGCAGCGGGGGAGGCTCTGGAAACACCATATATTTT

V gene: TRBV10-3
clone size: NA
J gene: TRBJ2-1
D gene: NA
CDR3 protein: CAISGRNDEQFF
CDR3 DNA: TGTGCCATCAGTGGAAGGAACGACGAGCAGTTCTTC

V gene: TRBV5-8
clone size: few
J gene: TRBJ2-7
D gene: NA
CDR3 protein: CASSPGGRPHYEQYF
CDR3 DNA: TGTGCCAGCAGCCCCGGGGGACGACCCCACTACGAGCAGTACTTC

V gene: TRBV6-1
clone size: NA
J gene: TRBJ1-5
D gene: NA
CDR3 protein: CASSEALHGQPQHF
CDR3 DNA: TGTGCCAGCAGTGAAGCGCTTCATGGGCAGCCCCAGCATTTT

V gene: TRBV29-1
clone size: NA
J gene: TRBJ2-7
D gene: NA
CDR3 protein: CSVGTAYEQYF
CDR3 DNA: TGCAGCGTTGGGACAGCCTACGAGCAGTACTTC

V gene: TRBV25-1
clone size: NA
J gene: TRBJ1-2
D gene: TRBD1
CDR3 protein: CASSEAGQIYGYTF
CDR3 DNA: TGTGCCAGCAGTGAAGCGGGACAGATTTATGGCTACACCTTC

V gene: TRBV4-3
clone size: NA
J gene: TRBJ1-2
D gene: NA
CDR3 protein: CASSQAPGERVYGYTF
CDR3 DNA: TGCGCCAGCAGCCAAGCCCCTGGAGAGAGGGTCTATGGCTACACCTTC

V gene: TRBV28
clone size: NA
J gene: TRBJ1-2
D gene: NA
CDR3 protein: CASSKYRGANYGYTF
CDR3 DNA: TGTGCCAGCAGTAAGTACCGAGGAGCTAACTATGGCTACACCTTC

V gene: TRBV30
clone size: NA
J gene: TRBJ1-1
D gene: NA
CDR3 protein: CAWSGVGRAFF
CDR3 DNA: TGTGCCTGGAGTGGGGTAGGAAGAGCTTTCTTT

V gene: TRBV3-1/TRBV3-2
clone size: NA
J gene: TRBJ2-5
D gene: NA
CDR3 protein: CASSHGGTETQYF
CDR3 DNA: TGTGCCAGCAGCCATGGCGGGACAGAGACCCAGTACTTC

V gene: TRBV6-1
clone size: NA
J gene: TRBJ1-1
D gene: NA
CDR3 protein: CASSETPVVTEAFF
CDR3 DNA: TGTGCCAGCAGTGAAACTCCGGTTGTGACTGAAGCTTTCTTT

V gene: TRBV7-6
clone size: NA
J gene: TRBJ1-3
D gene: NA
CDR3 protein: CASSLGQFSGNTIYF
CDR3 DNA: TGTGCCAGCAGCTTAGGACAGTTCTCTGGAAACACCATATATTTT

V gene: TRBV3-1/TRBV3-2
clone size: NA
J gene: TRBJ1-2
D gene: NA
CDR3 protein: CASSQTVKEGYTF
CDR3 DNA: TGTGCCAGCAGCCAAACCGTTAAGGAGGGCTACACCTTC

V gene: TRBV3-1/TRBV3-2
clone size: NA
J gene: TRBJ1-6
D gene: TRBD1
CDR3 protein: CASSSGTGINSPLHF
CDR3 DNA: TGTGCCAGCTCATCCGGGACAGGGATCAATTCACCCCTCCACTTT

V gene: TRBV7-2
clone size: many
J gene: TRBJ1-4
D gene: TRBD1
CDR3 protein: CASSKDRVTNEKLFF
CDR3 DNA: TGTGCCAGCAGCAAAGACAGGGTAACTAATGAAAAACTGTTTTTT

V gene: TRBV19
clone size: once
J gene: TRBJ1-2
D gene: TRBD1
CDR3 protein: CASSPGTDYGYTF
CDR3 DNA: TGTGCCAGTAGCCCCGGGACAGACTATGGCTACACCTTC

V gene: TRBV5-1
clone size: NA
J gene: TRBJ2-3
D gene: NA
CDR3 protein: CASSLGGTSTDTQYF
CDR3 DNA: TGCGCCAGCAGCTTGGGTGGGACTAGCACAGATACGCAGTATTTT

V gene: TRBV4-1
clone size: NA
J gene: TRBJ1-2
D gene: NA
CDR3 protein: CASSQDLGRLVPIINYGYTF
CDR3 DNA: TGCGCCAGCAGCCAAGATCTGGGCAGGCTAGTTCCCATTATTAACTATGGCTACACCTTC

V gene: TRBV19
clone size: NA
J gene: TRBJ2-3
D gene: TRBD2
CDR3 protein: CASSLGLAKTDTQYF
CDR3 DNA: TGTGCCAGTAGTTTGGGACTAGCAAAGACAGATACGCAGTATTTT

V gene: TRBV5-4
clone size: NA
J gene: TRBJ2-1
D gene: NA
CDR3 protein: CASSLIRVGDEQFF
CDR3 DNA: TGTGCCAGCAGCCTGATCAGGGTGGGAGATGAGCAGTTCTTC

V gene: TRBV27
clone size: NA
J gene: TRBJ2-7
D gene: NA
CDR3 protein: CASSSNTVSYEQYF
CDR3 DNA: TGTGCCAGCAGTAGCAACACAGTCTCCTACGAGCAGTACTTC

V gene: TRBV27
clone size: NA
J gene: TRBJ2-7
D gene: TRBD1
CDR3 protein: CASSAGTGPYEQYF
CDR3 DNA: TGTGCCAGCAGCGCCGGGACAGGGCCCTACGAGCAGTACTTC

V gene: TRBV7-3
clone size: NA
J gene: TRBJ2-1
D gene: TRBD1
CDR3 protein: CASSLDRFYNEQFF
CDR3 DNA: TGTGCCAGCAGCCTGGACAGGTTCTACAATGAGCAGTTCTTC

V gene: TRBV10-3
clone size: once
J gene: TRBJ1-6
D gene: NA
CDR3 protein: CAISDLGGQDSPLHF
CDR3 DNA: TGTGCCATCAGTGATCTTGGGGGTCAGGATTCACCCCTCCACTTT

V gene: TRBV7-9
clone size: few
J gene: TRBJ2-7
D gene: TRBD2
CDR3 protein: CASSLPLGLAGASYEQYF
CDR3 DNA: TGTGCCAGCAGCTTACCCTTGGGACTAGCGGGGGCCTCCTACGAGCAGTACTTC

V gene: TRBV18
clone size: NA
J gene: TRBJ1-1
D gene: NA
CDR3 protein: CASSPPGTRGEAFF
CDR3 DNA: TGTGCCAGCTCACCACCAGGGACAAGGGGCGAAGCTTTCTTT

V gene: TRBV9
clone size: NA
J gene: TRBJ1-5
D gene: NA
CDR3 protein: CASSVDGANQPQHF
CDR3 DNA: TGTGCCAGCAGCGTAGACGGGGCGAATCAGCCCCAGCATTTT